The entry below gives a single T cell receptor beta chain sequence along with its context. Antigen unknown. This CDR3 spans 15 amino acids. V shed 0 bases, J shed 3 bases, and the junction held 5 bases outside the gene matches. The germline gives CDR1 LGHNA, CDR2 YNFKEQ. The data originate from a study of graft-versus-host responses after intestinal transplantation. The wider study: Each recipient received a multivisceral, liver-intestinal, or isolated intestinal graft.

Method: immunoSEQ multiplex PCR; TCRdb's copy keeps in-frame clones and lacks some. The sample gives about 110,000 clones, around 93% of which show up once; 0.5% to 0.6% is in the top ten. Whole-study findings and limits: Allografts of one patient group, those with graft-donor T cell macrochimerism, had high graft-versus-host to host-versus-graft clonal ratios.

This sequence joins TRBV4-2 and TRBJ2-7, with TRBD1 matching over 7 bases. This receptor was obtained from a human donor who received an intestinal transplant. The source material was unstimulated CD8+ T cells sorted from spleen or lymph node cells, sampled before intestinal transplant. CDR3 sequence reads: CASSQEGTENYEQYF. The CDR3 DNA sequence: TGTGCCAGCAGCCAAGAAGGGACAGAAAACTACGAGCAGTACTTC.